This T cell receptor beta chain comes out of a study of a mutant IDH1 vaccine in newly diagnosed glioma. Looking at the study overall: In some groups vaccination began 4-6 weeks post-radiotherapy; others received it with temozolomide. Treated patients had a mean age of 40.4 years and an approximately 62% male, roughly 40% female split.

This clone has just one count. The antigen is unknown. Here immunoSEQ multiplex PCR was the method, and the copy in TCRdb shows in-frame clones only, minus some. The table has approximately 21,000 clones, approximately 89% seen once. Germline CDR1 and CDR2: SGHTA and FQGNSA. Between the trimmed V and J ends, which lost 5 bases and 4 bases, there was a span of 14 bases. The CDR3 runs 14 residues. Time point: week 11, during vaccination. Each dose of the vaccine consisted of 300 ug of mutant IDH1 20-mer peptide, with topical imiquimod. The chain is built from TRBV7-2 and TRBJ2-5; D possibly uses TRBD1 or TRBD2 (6 bases each). The sequenced sample was PBMCs, obtained from a glioma patient whose treatment included an IDH1 peptide vaccine. This receptor was obtained from a woman between 40 and 50 years old with glioma. CDR3 loop: CASSRGGPPETQYF. In DNA form, the CDR3 reads TGTGCCAGCAGCCGAGGGGGGCCCCCAGAGACCCAGTACTTC.